This T cell receptor (beta chain) emerged from a study of cytomegalovirus exposure and HLA in healthy donors. On the study more broadly: Among the 370 or so donors who were genotyped, approximately 83% fell in the genetic ancestry cluster that is associated with self-reported Caucasian donors.

Germline-derived CDR1 and CDR2 are SNHLY and FYNNEI. CDR3 size: 13 residues. Germline trimming cut 4 bases from V and 11 bases from J; bases unmatched to any gene: 10. The study ran its PCR with 60 Vbeta and 13 Jbeta primers. The method was immunoSEQ multiplex PCR; TCRdb's version includes in-frame clones alone and lacks a portion of them. The sample has 50,000 to 70,000 clones, roughly two thirds seen once. The specimen was PBMCs. The source is a man younger than 40 in good health and CMV-seronegative. This chain connects TRBV2 to TRBJ1-1; TRBD1 aligns across 7 bases. CDR3 residues: CASSAFLQGRAFF. CDR3 bases: TGTGCCAGCAGTGCCTTCCTACAGGGGAGGGCTTTCTTT.